One and the same sample provided the 25 T cell receptor beta chains below, sequenced in a study of T-cell memory formation after mild COVID-19. TCRdb reprocessed the 5' RACE reads with MiXCR, giving one entry per CDR3 protein. The table has hundreds of thousands of distinct CDR3 sequences, 15% to 25% seen once. The sequencing input was PBMCs or a T cell subset sorted from them (not recorded which). All receptors derive from an adult woman who had mild COVID-19 (a few samples of this study predate the infection). Cell type and time point are not known.

This chain connects TRBV9 to TRBJ1-6; TRBD1 agrees at 9 bases. Germline V CDR1 and CDR2: SGDLS, YYNGEE. V shed 0 bases and J 5 bases; nucleotides not matched to a gene: 9. This CDR3 is 18 amino acids long. In DNA form, the CDR3 reads TGTGCCAGCAGCGTAGACCCCTCTCGGACAGGGGATAATTCACCCCTCCACTTT. Encoded protein: CASSVDPSRTGDNSPLHF.

The V gene is TRBV2, the J gene TRBJ1-5, with 9 positions matching TRBD1. Germline lookup yields CDR1 SNHLY and CDR2 FYNNEI. Trimming took 6 bases from V and 5 from J; bases not matched to a gene: 5. CDR3 length: 14 amino acids. The CDR3 sequence: CASRRGQGYQPQHF. The CDR3 nucleotides read TGTGCCAGCAGAAGGGGACAGGGATATCAGCCCCAGCATTTT.

This chain uses TRBV4-2 with TRBJ1-2, with TRBD1 matching over 9 bases. Germline CDR1 reads LGHNA; CDR2 reads YNFKEQ. This CDR3 has 17 residues. Losses at the gene ends were 5 bases for V and 4 bases for J; bases not matched to a gene: 14. The CDR3 coding sequence is TGTGCCAGCAGCGGGGACCTCGGACAGGGGAGGACCTATGGCTACACCTTC. Translating gives CASSGDLGQGRTYGYTF.

The J gene is TRBJ2-7, the V gene TRBV7-2, with D possibly matching TRBD2 (6 bases). Deletions cut 5 bases from V and 7 bases from J, with 21 bases between. Per the germline V gene, CDR1 is SGHTA and CDR2 is FQGNSA. CDR3 size: 15 residues. CDR3 coding DNA: TGTGCCAGCAGCCCCACTTCCCGACTAGGACAAGAGCAGTACTTC. Residues: CASSPTSRLGQEQYF.

The chain is built from TRBV10-3 and TRBJ2-7; 7 nucleotides align to TRBD2. After removal of 6 bases from V and 4 bases from J, the junction contained 9 bases not matched to a gene. The CDR3 contains 14 residues. Germline V gene lookup returns CDR1 ENHRY and CDR2 SYGVKD. The CDR3 DNA reads TGTGCCATCAGCCATACTAGCGAGGCTTACGAGCAGTACTTC. Residues: CAISHTSEAYEQYF.

The rearrangement uses TRBV20-1 and TRBJ1-6; D uncertain. CDR3 length equals 13 residues. Germline lookup yields CDR1 DFQATT and CDR2 SNEGSKA (reference sequence). Deletions cut 6 bases from V and 7 bases from J, with 13 bases between. In nucleotides, the CDR3 is TGCAGTGCACTCAAGGCAGTAAATTCACCCCTCCACTTT. Translated, it gives CSALKAVNSPLHF.

This chain uses TRBV20-1 with TRBJ1-1; 7 nucleotides align to TRBD1. The germline gives CDR1 DFQATT, CDR2 SNEGSKA (reference sequence). V lost 4 bases, J lost 8 bases, and 7 bases stayed unmatched. This CDR3 has 12 amino acids. The CDR3 nucleotides read TGCAGTGCTACCATACAGGGGCAGGAAGCTTTCTTT. Amino acid sequence: CSATIQGQEAFF.

This clonotype was counted a few times. The genes are TRBV20-1 and TRBJ2-4, with D possibly being TRBD1 (6 bases). This CDR3 has 18 amino acids. V lost 0 bases to trimming and J lost 1 base, with 19 bases between them. Germline-derived CDR1 and CDR2 are DFQATT and SNEGSKA (reference sequence). CDR3 DNA sequence: TGCAGTGCTAGAGATCTACAGGGATCGGCATGGGCCAAAAACATTCAGTACTTC. It yields the protein CSARDLQGSAWAKNIQYF.

There are a few counts of this clonotype. The rearrangement joins TRBV5-1 to TRBJ2-7, with 9 positions matching TRBD1. V lost 4 bases to trimming and J lost 4 bases; unmatched junction nucleotides: 6. The CDR3 is 14 amino acids. Germline V lookup: CDR1 SGHRS, CDR2 YFSETQ. CDR3 bases: TGCGCCAGCAGCGAAGGGACAGGGCTTTACGAGCAGTACTTC. Its protein product is CASSEGTGLYEQYF.

The chain joins TRBV9 to TRBJ1-1; 8 bases are shared with TRBD1. The CDR3 length is 15 residues. CDR1 is SGDLS, CDR2 YYNGEE, per germline. V dropped 0 bases and J dropped 3; count of bases not matched to a gene: 4. CDR3 region: CASSVATGGHTEAFF. The CDR3 bases are TGTGCCAGCAGCGTAGCTACAGGGGGGCACACTGAAGCTTTCTTT. The full variable domain, rest sourced from reference TRBV9 and TRBJ1-1, is DSGVTQTPKHLITATGQRVTLRCSPRSGDLSVYWYQQSLDQGLQFLIQYYNGEERAKGNILERFSAQQFPDLHSELNLSSLELGDSALYFCASSVATGGHTEAFFGQGTRLTVV.

This clonotype was detected a few times. V is TRBV12-3 or TRBV12-4 and J is TRBJ1-1, with no clear D. Trimming cost V 1 base and J 0 bases, with 15 bases left between them. The CDR3 totals 17 residues. The CDR3 DNA reads as TGTGCCAGCAGTTTAGGAACTCGGGGTGGCGTGAACACTGAAGCTTTCTTT. Protein: CASSLGTRGGVNTEAFF.

The sample holds a few counts of this clonotype. This rearrangement joins TRBV18 to TRBJ2-1, with no clear D. The CDR3 runs to 13 residues. From germline, CDR1 is KGHSH and CDR2 LQKENI. Trimming removed 4 bases from V and 5 bases from J, with 9 bases in between. The CDR3 reads CASSQGRDNEQFF. The CDR3 bases are TGTGCCAGCTCACAGGGTAGGGACAATGAGCAGTTCTTC.

This clonotype was observed a handful of times. The chain joins TRBV24-1 to TRBJ2-1, with 9 bases matching TRBD1. CDR1 is KGHDR and CDR2 is SFDVKD in the germline V gene. V trimming: 7 bases; J trimming: 5 bases; junction bases outside the gene matches: 11. This CDR3 is 16 amino acids long. The CDR3 spells CATSRTGTGLDNEQFF. Here the CDR3 DNA reads TGTGCCACCAGCCGTACTGGGACAGGGTTGGACAATGAGCAGTTCTTC.

The genes are TRBV27 and TRBJ2-2; TRBD1 agrees at 9 bases. The CDR3 loop spans 16 amino acids. Trimming cost V 3 bases and J 6 bases; bases outside gene matches: 8. CDR1 and CDR2 (germline): MNHEY, SMNVEV (reference sequence). This CDR3 reads CASSFSGTGMAGELFF. In DNA form, the CDR3 reads TGTGCCAGCAGTTTCTCCGGGACAGGGATGGCCGGGGAGCTGTTTTTT.

Only a few counts were recorded for this clonotype. The CDR3 DNA reads as TGTGCCAGCAGCTTAGATAGTGGCGGAACCCGCTACGAGCAGTACTTC. Translation: CASSLDSGGTRYEQYF. V is TRBV11-3 and J is TRBJ2-7; the D is unclear. The CDR3 runs 16 residues. Germline CDR1 is SGHNT and CDR2 is YENEEA. Trimming cost V 0 bases and J 3 bases, with 15 bases left between them.

This clonotype has a handful of counts. This sequence joins TRBV20-1 and TRBJ1-6, with D uncertain. CDR3 size: 14 residues. V shed 0 bases and J shed 9 bases, with 12 bases lying between them. Germline V lookup: CDR1 DFQATT, CDR2 SNEGSKA (reference sequence). The CDR3 sequence is CSARDRTGSSPLHF. CDR3 nucleotide sequence: TGCAGTGCTAGAGATCGCACCGGGAGTTCACCCCTCCACTTT.

The V and J genes are TRBV9 and TRBJ2-1; TRBD2 matches 10 bases. Germline V gene sequence: CDR1 SGDLS, CDR2 YYNGEE. The CDR3 has 15 residues. V shed 0 bases and J 8 bases; nucleotides not matched to a gene: 5. CDR3 amino acids: CASSVGPLAGDEQFF. DNA of the CDR3: TGTGCCAGCAGCGTAGGGCCCCTAGCGGGAGATGAGCAGTTCTTC. Drawing the rest from reference TRBV9 and TRBJ2-1, the complete variable domain is DSGVTQTPKHLITATGQRVTLRCSPRSGDLSVYWYQQSLDQGLQFLIQYYNGEERAKGNILERFSAQQFPDLHSELNLSSLELGDSALYFCASSVGPLAGDEQFFGPGTRLTVL.

This clonotype occurred a few times. The CDR3: CASSVSTGEDYGYTF. CDR3 nucleotides: TGTGCCAGCAGCGTCTCGACAGGGGAGGACTATGGCTACACCTTC. The V gene is TRBV9, the J gene TRBJ1-2; TRBD1 agrees at 8 bases. CDR3 length equals 15 residues. V was clipped by 2 bases and J by 3 bases; unmatched bases: 6. CDR1 and CDR2 from the germline V gene are SGDLS and YYNGEE.

This chain joins TRBV6-2 or TRBV6-3 and TRBJ2-3, with no clear D. In germline, CDR1 is MNHEY, CDR2 SVGEGT. The ends were cut back, 2 bases at V and 8 bases at J, with 5 bases in the middle. This CDR3 has 11 residues. The CDR3 spells CASSYIGTQYF. CDR3 coding DNA: TGTGCCAGCAGTTACATTGGTACGCAGTATTTT.

This sequence joins TRBV20-1 and TRBJ2-3; the D is unclear. Germline CDR1 and CDR2: DFQATT and SNEGSKA (reference sequence). The V end lost 3 bases, the J end lost 4 bases, and 17 bases lay between the germline ends. CDR3 size: 15 residues. The CDR3: CSASGGAVLADTQYF. For the CDR3, the DNA is TGCAGTGCTAGTGGCGGCGCAGTCCTCGCAGATACGCAGTATTTT.

A few counts support this clonotype. This chain uses TRBV12-3 or TRBV12-4 with TRBJ2-1; D is possibly TRBD2 (5 bases). Deletions cut 6 bases from V and 7 bases from J, with 16 bases between. The CDR3 covers 14 residues. DNA of the CDR3: TGTGCCAGCAGCTATTTGGGCCGGACTAATGAGCAGTTCTTC. Translating it yields CASSYLGRTNEQFF.

The chain is built from TRBV7-8 and TRBJ2-7; a possible D gene is TRBD1 (6 bases). CDR1 and CDR2 from the germline V gene are SGHVS and FQNEAQ. The V and J ends lost 1 base and 9 bases respectively, with 19 bases between them. The CDR3 length is 15 residues. The CDR3 spells CASSLEGGQTTRQYF. CDR3 nucleotide sequence: TGTGCCAGCAGCTTAGAAGGAGGACAGACCACTAGGCAGTACTTC.

A few counts support this clonotype. The chain couples TRBV5-1 to TRBJ2-3; 8 bases map to TRBD2. This CDR3 contains 15 residues. J lost 1 base, V lost 8 bases, and 9 bases had no gene match. Germline CDR1 is SGHRS and CDR2 is YFSETQ. The CDR3 DNA reads TGCGCCAGTTCGAGAGCGGGGGCAGGCACAGATACGCAGTATTTT. Encoded protein: CASSRAGAGTDTQYF.

The chain carries TRBV7-9 and TRBJ1-1; D remains unclear. Trimming left V 3 bases short and J 7 bases short, with 9 bases between. This CDR3 is 12 amino acids long. From germline, CDR1 is SEHNR and CDR2 FQNEAQ (reference sequence). The CDR3 sequence: CASSFRPVEAFF. The CDR3 DNA follows: TGTGCCAGCAGCTTTCGGCCGGTTGAAGCTTTCTTT.

The sample holds one count of this clonotype. This chain joins TRBV15 and TRBJ1-3; D unclear. V lost 0 bases, J lost 4 bases, and 4 bases lay in between. This CDR3 is built from 13 residues. In germline, CDR1 is LNHNV, CDR2 YYDKDF (reference sequence). CDR3 in amino acids: CATSRDQGNTIYF. DNA of the CDR3: TGTGCCACCAGCAGAGATCAGGGAAACACCATATATTTT.